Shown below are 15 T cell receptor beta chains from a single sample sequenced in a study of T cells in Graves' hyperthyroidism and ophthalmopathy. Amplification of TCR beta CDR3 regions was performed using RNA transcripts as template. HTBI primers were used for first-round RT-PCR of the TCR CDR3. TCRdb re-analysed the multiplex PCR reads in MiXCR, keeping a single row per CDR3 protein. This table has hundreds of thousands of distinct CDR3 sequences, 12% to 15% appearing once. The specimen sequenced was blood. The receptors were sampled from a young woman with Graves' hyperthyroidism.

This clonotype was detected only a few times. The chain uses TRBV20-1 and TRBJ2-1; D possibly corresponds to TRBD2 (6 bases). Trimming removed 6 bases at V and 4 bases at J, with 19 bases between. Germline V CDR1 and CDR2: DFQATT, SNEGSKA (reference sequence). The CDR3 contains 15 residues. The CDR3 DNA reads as TGCAGTGCCGCCCCCTGGCGGGACCAATACAATGAGCAGTTCTTC. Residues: CSAAPWRDQYNEQFF.

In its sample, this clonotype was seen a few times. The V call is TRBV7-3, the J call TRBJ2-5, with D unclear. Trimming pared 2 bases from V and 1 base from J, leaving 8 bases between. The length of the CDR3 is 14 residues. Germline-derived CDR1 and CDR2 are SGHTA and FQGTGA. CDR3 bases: TGTGCCAGCAGCTTATCGCGGAGCCAAGAGACCCAGTACTTC. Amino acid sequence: CASSLSRSQETQYF.

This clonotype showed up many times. In nucleotides, the CDR3 is TGCGCCAGCAGCCAAGTCGGCGTAACCTACGAGCAGTACTTC. Translation gives CASSQVGVTYEQYF. The rearrangement uses TRBV4-1 and TRBJ2-7; D remains ambiguous. V lost 1 base to trimming and J lost 2 bases, with 9 bases between them. The CDR3 runs 14 residues. Germline V gene sequence: CDR1 MGHRA, CDR2 YSYEKL.

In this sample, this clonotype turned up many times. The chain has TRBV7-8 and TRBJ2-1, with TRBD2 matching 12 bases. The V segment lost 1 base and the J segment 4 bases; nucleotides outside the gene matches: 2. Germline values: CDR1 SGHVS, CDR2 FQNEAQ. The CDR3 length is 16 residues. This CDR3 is CASSLGLAGEYNEQFF. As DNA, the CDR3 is TGTGCCAGCAGCTTAGGACTAGCGGGAGAATACAATGAGCAGTTCTTC.

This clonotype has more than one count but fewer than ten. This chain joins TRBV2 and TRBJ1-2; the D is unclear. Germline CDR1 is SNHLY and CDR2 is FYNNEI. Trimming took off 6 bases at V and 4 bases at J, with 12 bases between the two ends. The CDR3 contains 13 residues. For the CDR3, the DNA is TGTGCCAGCAGCCTAGGATCCGGCTATGGCTACACCTTC. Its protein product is CASSLGSGYGYTF.

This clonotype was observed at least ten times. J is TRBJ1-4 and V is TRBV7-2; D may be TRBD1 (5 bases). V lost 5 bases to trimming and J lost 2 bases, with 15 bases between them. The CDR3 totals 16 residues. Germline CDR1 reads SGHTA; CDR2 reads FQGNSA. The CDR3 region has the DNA TGTGCCAGCAGCCCAACTTGGGGGTCCACTAATGAAAAACTGTTTTTT. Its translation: CASSPTWGSTNEKLFF.

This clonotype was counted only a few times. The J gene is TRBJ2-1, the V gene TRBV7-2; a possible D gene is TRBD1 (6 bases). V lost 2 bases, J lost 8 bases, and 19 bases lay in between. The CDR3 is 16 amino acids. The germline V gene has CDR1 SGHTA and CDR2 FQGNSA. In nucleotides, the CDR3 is TGTGCCAGCAGCTTATTCCAGGGGCAAAGGGTCGATGAGCAGTTCTTC. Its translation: CASSLFQGQRVDEQFF.

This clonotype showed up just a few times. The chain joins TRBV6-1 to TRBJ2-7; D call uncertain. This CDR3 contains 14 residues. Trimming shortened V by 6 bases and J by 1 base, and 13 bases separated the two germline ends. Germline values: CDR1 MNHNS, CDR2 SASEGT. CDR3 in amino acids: CASRPSLQSYEQYF. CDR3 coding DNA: TGTGCCAGCAGGCCCTCCCTCCAGTCCTACGAGCAGTACTTC.

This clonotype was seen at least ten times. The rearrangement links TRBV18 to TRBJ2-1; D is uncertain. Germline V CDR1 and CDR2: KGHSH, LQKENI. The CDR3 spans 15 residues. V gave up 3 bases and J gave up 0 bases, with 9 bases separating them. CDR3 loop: CASSPIISSYNEQFF. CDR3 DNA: TGTGCCAGCTCACCGATAATAAGCTCCTACAATGAGCAGTTCTTC.

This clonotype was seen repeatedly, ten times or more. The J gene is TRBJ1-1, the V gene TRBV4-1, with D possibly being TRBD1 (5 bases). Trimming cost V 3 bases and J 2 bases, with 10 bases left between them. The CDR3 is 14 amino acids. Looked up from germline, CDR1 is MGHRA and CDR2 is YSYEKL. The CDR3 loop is CASSHRGSNTEAFF. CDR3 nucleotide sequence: TGCGCCAGCAGCCATAGGGGTTCAAACACTGAAGCTTTCTTT.

CDR3 amino acids: CASSFFPSGLVGYEQYF. In DNA, the CDR3 is TGTGCCAGCAGCTTCTTTCCTTCGGGGCTAGTAGGCTACGAGCAGTACTTC. J is TRBJ2-7 and V is TRBV7-2, with D perhaps matching TRBD1 or TRBD2 (5 bases each). Germline CDR1 is SGHTA and CDR2 is FQGNSA. The CDR3 runs to 17 residues. Deletions cut 3 bases from V and 3 bases from J, with 21 bases between.

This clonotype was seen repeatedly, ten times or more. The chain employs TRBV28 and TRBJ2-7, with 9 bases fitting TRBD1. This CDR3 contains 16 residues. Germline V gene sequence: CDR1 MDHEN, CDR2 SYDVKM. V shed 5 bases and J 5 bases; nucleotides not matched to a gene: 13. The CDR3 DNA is TGTGCCAGCAGTGCCCCCCCCGGGACAGGGCGCCACGAGCAGTACTTC. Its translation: CASSAPPGTGRHEQYF.

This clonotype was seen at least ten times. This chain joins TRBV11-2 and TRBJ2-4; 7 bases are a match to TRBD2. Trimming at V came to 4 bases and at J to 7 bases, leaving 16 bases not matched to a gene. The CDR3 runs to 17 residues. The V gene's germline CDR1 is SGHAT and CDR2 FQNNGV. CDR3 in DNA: TGTGCCAGCAGCTCCCGACTAGCTGGGCATATCTCGAACATTCAGTACTTC. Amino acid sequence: CASSSRLAGHISNIQYF.

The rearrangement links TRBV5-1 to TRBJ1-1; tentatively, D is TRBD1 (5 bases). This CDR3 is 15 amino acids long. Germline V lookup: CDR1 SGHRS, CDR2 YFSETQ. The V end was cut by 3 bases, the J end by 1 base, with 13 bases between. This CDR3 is CASSSNKQANTEAFF. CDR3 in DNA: TGCGCCAGCAGCTCAAATAAACAGGCGAACACTGAAGCTTTCTTT. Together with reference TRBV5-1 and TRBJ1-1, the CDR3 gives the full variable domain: KAGVTQTPRYLIKTRGQQVTLSCSPISGHRSVSWYQQTPGQGLQFLFEYFSETQRNKGNFPGRFSGRQFSNSRSEMNVSTLELGDSALYLCASSSNKQANTEAFFGQGTRLTVV.

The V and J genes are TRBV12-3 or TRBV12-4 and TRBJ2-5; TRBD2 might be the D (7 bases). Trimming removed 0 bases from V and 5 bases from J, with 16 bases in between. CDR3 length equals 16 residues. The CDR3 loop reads CASSLASGGGGETQYF. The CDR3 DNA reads TGTGCCAGCAGTTTAGCCTCCGGAGGGGGAGGGGAGACCCAGTACTTC.